This T cell receptor (beta chain) was obtained from a study of cytomegalovirus exposure and HLA in healthy donors. PCR employed 60 Vbeta and 13 Jbeta primers. Only in-frame clones appear in the TCRdb table, and some are missing; sequencing was by immunoSEQ multiplex PCR. The sample includes about 100,000 clones, roughly four fifths of them seen just once. This CDR3 has 13 residues. Trimming took off 3 bases at V and 1 base at J, with 7 bases between the two ends. Per the germline V gene, CDR1 is GTSNPN and CDR2 is SVGIG (reference sequence). Study-wide findings and caveats: Previously analyzed data showed that most TCR beta V segments were productive at a frequency of about 87% or about 30%. Most TCR sequences were rare, but some public TCRs occurred in many donors.

Concerning this clone itself: Its antigen is undetermined.

The sequenced sample consisted of PBMCs. The receptor's source is a male donor in good health and CMV-seropositive. The V call is TRBV30, the J call TRBJ1-5; D might be TRBD1 (5 bases). This chain's CDR3 is CAWRAGSNQPQHF. Here the CDR3 DNA reads TGTGCCTGGAGGGCAGGGAGCAATCAGCCCCAGCATTTT.